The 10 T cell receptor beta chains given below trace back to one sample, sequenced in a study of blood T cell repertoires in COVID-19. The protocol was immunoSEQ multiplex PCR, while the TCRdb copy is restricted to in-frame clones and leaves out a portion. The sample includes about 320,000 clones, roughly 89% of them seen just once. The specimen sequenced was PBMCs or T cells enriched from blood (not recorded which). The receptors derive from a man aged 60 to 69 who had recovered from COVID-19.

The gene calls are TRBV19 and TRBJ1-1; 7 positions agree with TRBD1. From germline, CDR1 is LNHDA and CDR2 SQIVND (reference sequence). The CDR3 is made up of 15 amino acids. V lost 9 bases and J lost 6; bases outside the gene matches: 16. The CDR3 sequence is CASLDRHGLGAEAFF. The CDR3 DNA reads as TGTGCCAGCCTGGACAGGCATGGGCTTGGTGCTGAAGCTTTCTTT. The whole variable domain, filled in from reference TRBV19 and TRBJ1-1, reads DGGITQSPKYLFRKEGQNVTLSCEQNLNHDAMYWYRQDPGQGLRLIYYSQIVNDFQKGDIAEGYSVSREKKESFPLTVTSAQKNPTAFYLCASLDRHGLGAEAFFGQGTRLTVV.

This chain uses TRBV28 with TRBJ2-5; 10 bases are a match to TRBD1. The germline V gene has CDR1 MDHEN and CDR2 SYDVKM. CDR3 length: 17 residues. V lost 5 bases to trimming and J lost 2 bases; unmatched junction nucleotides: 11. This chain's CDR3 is CASSGQGTGALQETQYF. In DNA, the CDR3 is TGTGCCAGCAGTGGCCAAGGGACAGGGGCACTTCAAGAGACCCAGTACTTC.

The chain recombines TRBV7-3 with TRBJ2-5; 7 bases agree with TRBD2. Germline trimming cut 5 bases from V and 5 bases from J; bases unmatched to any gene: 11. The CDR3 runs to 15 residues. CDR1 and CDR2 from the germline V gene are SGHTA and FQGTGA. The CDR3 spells CASSLNIAGSETQYF. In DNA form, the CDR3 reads TGTGCCAGCAGCCTAAACATAGCGGGTAGCGAGACCCAGTACTTC.

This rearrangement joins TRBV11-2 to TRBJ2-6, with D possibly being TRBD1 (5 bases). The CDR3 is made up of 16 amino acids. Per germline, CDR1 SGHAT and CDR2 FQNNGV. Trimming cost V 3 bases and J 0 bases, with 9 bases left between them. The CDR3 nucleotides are TGTGCCAGCAGCTTTCAGGGTAGCTCTGGGGCCAACGTCCTGACTTTC. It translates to CASSFQGSSGANVLTF.

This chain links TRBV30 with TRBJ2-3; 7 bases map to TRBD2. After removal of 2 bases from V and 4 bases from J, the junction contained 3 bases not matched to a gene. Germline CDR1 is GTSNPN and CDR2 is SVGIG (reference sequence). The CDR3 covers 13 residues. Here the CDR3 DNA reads TGTGCCTGGAGTAGCGGGGATTCAGATACGCAGTATTTT. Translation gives CAWSSGDSDTQYF.

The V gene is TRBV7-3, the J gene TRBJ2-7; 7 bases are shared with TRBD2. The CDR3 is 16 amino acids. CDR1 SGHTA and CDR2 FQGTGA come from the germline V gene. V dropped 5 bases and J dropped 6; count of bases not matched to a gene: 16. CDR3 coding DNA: TGTGCCAGCAGCCGAAGTGGGAGGGACTCCCTTTCCGAGCAGTACTTC. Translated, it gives CASSRSGRDSLSEQYF.

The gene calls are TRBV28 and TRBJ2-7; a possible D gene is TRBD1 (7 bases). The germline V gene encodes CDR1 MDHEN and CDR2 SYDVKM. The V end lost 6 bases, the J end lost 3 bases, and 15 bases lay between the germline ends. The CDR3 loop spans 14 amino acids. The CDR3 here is CASSPGGTDYEQYF. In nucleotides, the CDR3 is TGTGCCAGCAGCCCTGGGGGGACAGACTACGAGCAGTACTTC.

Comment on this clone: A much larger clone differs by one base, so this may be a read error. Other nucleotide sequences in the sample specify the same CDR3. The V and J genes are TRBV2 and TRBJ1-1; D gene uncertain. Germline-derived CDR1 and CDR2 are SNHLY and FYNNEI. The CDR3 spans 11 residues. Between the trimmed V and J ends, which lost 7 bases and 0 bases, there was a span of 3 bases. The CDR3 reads CASTVNTEAFF. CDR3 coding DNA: TGTGCCAGCACAGTGAACACTGAAGCTTTCTTT.

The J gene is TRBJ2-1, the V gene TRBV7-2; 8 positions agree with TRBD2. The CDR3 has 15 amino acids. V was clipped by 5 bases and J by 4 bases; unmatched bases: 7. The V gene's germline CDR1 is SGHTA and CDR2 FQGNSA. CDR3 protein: CASSKLADAYNEQFF. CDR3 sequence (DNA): TGTGCCAGCAGCAAACTAGCGGACGCGTACAATGAGCAGTTCTTC.

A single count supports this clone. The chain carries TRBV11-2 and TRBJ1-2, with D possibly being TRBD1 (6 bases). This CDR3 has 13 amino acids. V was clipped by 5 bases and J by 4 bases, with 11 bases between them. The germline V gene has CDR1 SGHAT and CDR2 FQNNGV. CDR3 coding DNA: TGTGCCAGCAGCCCTCGGACAGTCTATGGCTACACCTTC. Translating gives CASSPRTVYGYTF. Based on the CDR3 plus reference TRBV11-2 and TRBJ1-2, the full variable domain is EAGVAQSPRYKIIEKRQSVAFWCNPISGHATLYWYQQILGQGPKLLIQFQNNGVVDDSQLPKDRFSAERLKGVDSTLKIQPAKLEDSAVYLCASSPRTVYGYTFGSGTRLTVV.